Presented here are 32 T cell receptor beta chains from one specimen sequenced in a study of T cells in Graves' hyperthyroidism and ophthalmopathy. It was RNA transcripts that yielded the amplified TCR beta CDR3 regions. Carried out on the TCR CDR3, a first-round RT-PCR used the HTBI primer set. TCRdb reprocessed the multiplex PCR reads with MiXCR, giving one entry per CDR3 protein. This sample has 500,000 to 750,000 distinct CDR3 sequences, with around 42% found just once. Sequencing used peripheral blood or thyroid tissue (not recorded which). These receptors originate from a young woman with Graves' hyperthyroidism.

CDR3 bases: TGTGCCAGCAGCCAAGGAATATTCGCCCAGTACAATGAGCAGTTCTTT. This encodes CASSQGIFAQYNEQFF. V and J are TRBV7-6 and TRBJ1-1; D is ambiguous. V dropped 5 bases and J dropped 14 bases, with 30 bases sitting between them. Germline lookup yields CDR1 SGHVS and CDR2 FNYEAQ. The CDR3 has 16 residues.

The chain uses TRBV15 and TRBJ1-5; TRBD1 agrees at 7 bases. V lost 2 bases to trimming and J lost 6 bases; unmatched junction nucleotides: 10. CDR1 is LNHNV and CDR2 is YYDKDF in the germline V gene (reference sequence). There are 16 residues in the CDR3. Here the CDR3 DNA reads TGTGCCACCAGCAGATTACAGGGGAGGGGAGCTCAGCCCCAGCATTTT. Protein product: CATSRLQGRGAQPQHF.

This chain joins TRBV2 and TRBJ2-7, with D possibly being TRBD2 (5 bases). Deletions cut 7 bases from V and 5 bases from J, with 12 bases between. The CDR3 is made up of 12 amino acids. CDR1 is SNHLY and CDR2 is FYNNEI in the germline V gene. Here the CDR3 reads CASKVAGDEQYF. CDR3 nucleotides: TGTGCCAGCAAAGTCGCCGGGGACGAGCAGTACTTC. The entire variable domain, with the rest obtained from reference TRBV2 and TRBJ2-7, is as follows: EPEVTQTPSHQVTQMGQEVILRCVPISNHLYFYWYRQILGQKVEFLVSFYNNEISEKSEIFDDQFSVERPDGSNFTLKIRSTKLEDSAMYFCASKVAGDEQYFGPGTRLTVT.

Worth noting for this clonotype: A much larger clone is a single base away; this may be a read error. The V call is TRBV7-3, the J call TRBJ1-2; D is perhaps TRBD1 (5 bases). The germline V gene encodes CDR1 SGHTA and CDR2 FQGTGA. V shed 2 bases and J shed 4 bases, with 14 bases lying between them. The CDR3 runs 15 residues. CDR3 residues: CASSLSGGLGYGYTF. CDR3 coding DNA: TGTGCCAGCAGCTTATCGGGGGGTTTGGGCTATGGCTACACCTTC.

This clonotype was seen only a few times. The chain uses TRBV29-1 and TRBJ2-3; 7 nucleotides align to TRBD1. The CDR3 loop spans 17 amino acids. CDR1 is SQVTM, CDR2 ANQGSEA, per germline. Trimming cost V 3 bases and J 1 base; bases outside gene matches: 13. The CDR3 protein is CSVDGIGQVEGTDTQYF. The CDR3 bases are TGCAGCGTTGATGGCATTGGACAGGTGGAGGGCACAGATACGCAGTATTTT.

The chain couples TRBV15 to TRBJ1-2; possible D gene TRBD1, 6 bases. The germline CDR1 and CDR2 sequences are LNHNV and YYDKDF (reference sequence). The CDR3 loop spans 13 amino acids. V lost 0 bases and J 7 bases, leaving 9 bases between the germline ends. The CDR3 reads CATSRDGGAGYTF. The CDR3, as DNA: TGTGCCACCAGCAGAGATGGGGGGGCTGGCTACACCTTC.

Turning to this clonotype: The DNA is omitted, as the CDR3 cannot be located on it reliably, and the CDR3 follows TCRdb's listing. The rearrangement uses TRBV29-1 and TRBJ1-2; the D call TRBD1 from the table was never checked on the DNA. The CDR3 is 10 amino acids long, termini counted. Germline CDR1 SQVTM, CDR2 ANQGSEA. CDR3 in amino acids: CSVVWGAGTF.

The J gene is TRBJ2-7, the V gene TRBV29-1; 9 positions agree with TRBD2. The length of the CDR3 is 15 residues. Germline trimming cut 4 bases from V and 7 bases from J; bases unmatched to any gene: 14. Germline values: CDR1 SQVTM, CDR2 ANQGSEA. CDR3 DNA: TGCAGCGTTGGGGGGCGGATAGCGGGAGCGCGTGAGCAGTACTTC. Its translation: CSVGGRIAGAREQYF.

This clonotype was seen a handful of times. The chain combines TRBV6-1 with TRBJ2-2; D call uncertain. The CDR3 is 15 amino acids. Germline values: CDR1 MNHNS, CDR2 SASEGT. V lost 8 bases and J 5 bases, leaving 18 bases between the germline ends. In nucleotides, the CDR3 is TGTGCCAGCTCACTAAAACCGGATGGGACCGGGGAGCTGTTTTTT. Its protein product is CASSLKPDGTGELFF.

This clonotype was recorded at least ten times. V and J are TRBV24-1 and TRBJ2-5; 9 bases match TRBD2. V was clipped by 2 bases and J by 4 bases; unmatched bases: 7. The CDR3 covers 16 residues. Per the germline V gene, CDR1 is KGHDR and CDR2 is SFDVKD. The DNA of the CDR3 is TGTGCCACCAGTGATTCGGCTAGCGGGATGGTAGAGACCCAGTACTTC. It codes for CATSDSASGMVETQYF.

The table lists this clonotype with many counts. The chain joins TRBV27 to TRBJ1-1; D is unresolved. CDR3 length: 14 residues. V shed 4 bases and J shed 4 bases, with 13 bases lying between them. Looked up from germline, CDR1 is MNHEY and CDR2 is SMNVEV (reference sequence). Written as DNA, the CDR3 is TGTGCCAGCAGTTCAGTGTTGGAGGGCACTGAAGCTTTCTTT. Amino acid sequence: CASSSVLEGTEAFF.

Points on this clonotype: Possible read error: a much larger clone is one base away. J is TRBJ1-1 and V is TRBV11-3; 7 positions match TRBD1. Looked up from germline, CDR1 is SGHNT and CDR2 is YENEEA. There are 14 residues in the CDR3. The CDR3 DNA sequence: TGTGCCAGCAGCGTAGACAGGGAGCGGGCTGAAGCTTTCTTT. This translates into CASSVDRERAEAFF.

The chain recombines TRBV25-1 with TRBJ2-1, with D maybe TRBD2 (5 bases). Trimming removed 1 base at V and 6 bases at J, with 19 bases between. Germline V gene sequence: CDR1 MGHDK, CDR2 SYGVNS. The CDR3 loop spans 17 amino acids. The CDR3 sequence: CASSELGSDKARNEQFF. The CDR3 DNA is TGTGCCAGCAGTGAATTAGGTAGCGATAAAGCCCGCAATGAGCAGTTCTTC.

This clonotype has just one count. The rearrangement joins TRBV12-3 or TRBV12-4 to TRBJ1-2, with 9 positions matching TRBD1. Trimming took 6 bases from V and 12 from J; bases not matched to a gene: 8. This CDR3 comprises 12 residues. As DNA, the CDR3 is TGTGCCAGCAGCCTTAGAGGGACAGGGAACACCTTC. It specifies CASSLRGTGNTF.

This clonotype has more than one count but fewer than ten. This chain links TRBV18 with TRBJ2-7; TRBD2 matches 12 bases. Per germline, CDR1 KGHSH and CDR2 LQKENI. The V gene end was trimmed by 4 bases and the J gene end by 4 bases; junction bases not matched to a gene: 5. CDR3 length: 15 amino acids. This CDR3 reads CASSLPTSGRYEQYF. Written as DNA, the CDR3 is TGTGCCAGCTCACTACCAACTAGCGGGAGGTACGAGCAGTACTTC.

CDR3 bases: TGCGCCAGCAGCCAACTTGAGACAGGGGGCAACGAGCAGTACTTC. This gives the protein CASSQLETGGNEQYF. The gene calls are TRBV4-1 and TRBJ2-7, with 10 bases matching TRBD1. CDR3 length equals 15 residues. From germline, CDR1 is MGHRA and CDR2 YSYEKL. V was clipped by 2 bases and J by 5 bases; unmatched bases: 6.

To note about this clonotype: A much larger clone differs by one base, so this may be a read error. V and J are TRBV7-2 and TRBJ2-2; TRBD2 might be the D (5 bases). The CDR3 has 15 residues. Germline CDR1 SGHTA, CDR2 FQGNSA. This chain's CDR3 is CASSLVTGITGELLF. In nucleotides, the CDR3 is TGTGCCAGCAGCTTAGTTACGGGAATCACCGGGGAGCTGCTTTTT.

CDR3 residues: CASSSGRGRGFTDTQYF. The CDR3 nucleotides read TGTGCCAGCAGCTCCGGACGGGGGCGAGGGTTCACAGATACGCAGTATTTT. This sequence joins TRBV7-6 and TRBJ2-3; D is perhaps TRBD1 or TRBD2 (6 bases each). The CDR3 is made up of 17 amino acids. V was pared by 4 bases and J by 2 bases, with 19 bases between. Germline V lookup: CDR1 SGHVS, CDR2 FNYEAQ.

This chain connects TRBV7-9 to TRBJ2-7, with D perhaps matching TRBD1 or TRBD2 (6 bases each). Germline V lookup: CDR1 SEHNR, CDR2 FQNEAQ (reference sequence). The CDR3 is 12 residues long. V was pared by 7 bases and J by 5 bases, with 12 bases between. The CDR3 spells CASTSRGDEQYF. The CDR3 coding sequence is TGTGCCAGCACCTCGAGGGGGGACGAGCAGTACTTC.

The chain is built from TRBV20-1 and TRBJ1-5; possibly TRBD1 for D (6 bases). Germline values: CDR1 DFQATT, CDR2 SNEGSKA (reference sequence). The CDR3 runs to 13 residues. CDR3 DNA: TGCAGGGAACTACAGGGCAGCAATCAGCCCCAGCATTTT. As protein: CRELQGSNQPQHF.

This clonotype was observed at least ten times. CDR3 loop: CASSLLGGGQGTGGEQYF. The CDR3 nucleotides are TGCGCCAGCAGCTTGTTGGGGGGAGGGCAAGGGACTGGCGGCGAGCAGTACTTC. The V gene is TRBV5-1, the J gene TRBJ2-7, with 7 bases fitting TRBD2. With 1 base clipped from V and 6 bases from J, the junction kept 19 bases outside the gene matches. This CDR3 spans 18 amino acids. Germline lookup yields CDR1 SGHRS and CDR2 YFSETQ. The full variable domain, in which reference TRBV5-1 and TRBJ2-7 provide the parts outside the CDR3, is KAGVTQTPRYLIKTRGQQVTLSCSPISGHRSVSWYQQTPGQGLQFLFEYFSETQRNKGNFPGRFSGRQFSNSRSEMNVSTLELGDSALYLCASSLLGGGQGTGGEQYFGPGTRLTVT.

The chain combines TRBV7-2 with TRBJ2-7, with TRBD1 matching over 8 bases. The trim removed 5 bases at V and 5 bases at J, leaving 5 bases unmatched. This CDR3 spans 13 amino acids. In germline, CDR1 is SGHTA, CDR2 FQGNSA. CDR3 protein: CASSPRGLNEQYF. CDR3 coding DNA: TGTGCCAGCAGCCCCAGGGGGCTAAACGAGCAGTACTTC.

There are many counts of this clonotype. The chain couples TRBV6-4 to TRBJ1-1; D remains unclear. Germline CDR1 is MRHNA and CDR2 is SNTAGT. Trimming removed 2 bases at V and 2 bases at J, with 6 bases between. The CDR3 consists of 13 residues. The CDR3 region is CASSDTANTEAFF. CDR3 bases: TGTGCCAGCAGTGACACGGCTAACACTGAAGCTTTCTTT.

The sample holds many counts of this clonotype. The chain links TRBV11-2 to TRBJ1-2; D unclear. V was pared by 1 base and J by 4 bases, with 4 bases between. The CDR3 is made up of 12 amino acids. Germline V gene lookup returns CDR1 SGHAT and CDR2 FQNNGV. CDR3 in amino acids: CASSLAAYGYTF. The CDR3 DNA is TGTGCCAGCAGCTTAGCAGCCTATGGCTACACCTTC.

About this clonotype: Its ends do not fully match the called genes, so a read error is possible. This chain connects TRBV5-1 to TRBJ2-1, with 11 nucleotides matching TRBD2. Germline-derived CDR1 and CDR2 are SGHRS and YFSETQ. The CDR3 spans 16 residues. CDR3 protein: CASSGTSGRGYNEQFF. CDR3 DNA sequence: TGTGCCAGCAGCGGAACTAGCGGGAGAGGGTACAATGAGCAGTTCTTC.

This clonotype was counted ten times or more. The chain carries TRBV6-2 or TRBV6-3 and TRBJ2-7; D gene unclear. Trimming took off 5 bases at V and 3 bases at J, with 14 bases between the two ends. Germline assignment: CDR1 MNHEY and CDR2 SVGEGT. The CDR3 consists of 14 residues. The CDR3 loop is CASSGSGIYYEQYF. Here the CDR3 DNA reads TGTGCCAGCAGTGGGTCTGGGATCTACTACGAGCAGTACTTC.

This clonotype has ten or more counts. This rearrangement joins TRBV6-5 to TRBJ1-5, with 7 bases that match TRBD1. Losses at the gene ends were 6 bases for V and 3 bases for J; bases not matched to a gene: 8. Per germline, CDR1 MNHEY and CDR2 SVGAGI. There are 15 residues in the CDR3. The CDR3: CASRAMTGTNQPQHF. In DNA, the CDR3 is TGTGCCAGCAGAGCTATGACAGGGACCAATCAGCCCCAGCATTTT.

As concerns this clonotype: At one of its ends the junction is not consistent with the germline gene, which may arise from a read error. In nucleotides, the CDR3 is TGTGCCAGCAGCATGGGACCGCAAGGGACCCAGCGACACTTC. Amino acid sequence: CASSMGPQGTQRHF. J is TRBJ2-5 and V is TRBV7-3, with D perhaps given as TRBD1 or TRBD2 (5 bases each). The length of the CDR3 is 14 residues. Germline V gene sequence: CDR1 SGHTA, CDR2 FQGTGA.

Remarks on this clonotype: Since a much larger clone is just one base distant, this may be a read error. Here the CDR3 reads CASSEAWELFF. The CDR3 coding sequence is TGTGCCAGCAGTGAAGCTTGGGAGCTGTTTTTT. This chain connects TRBV2 to TRBJ2-2; D gene uncertain. Germline V lookup: CDR1 SNHLY, CDR2 FYNNEI. Trimming took off 0 bases at V and 9 bases at J, with 2 bases between the two ends. The CDR3 covers 11 residues.

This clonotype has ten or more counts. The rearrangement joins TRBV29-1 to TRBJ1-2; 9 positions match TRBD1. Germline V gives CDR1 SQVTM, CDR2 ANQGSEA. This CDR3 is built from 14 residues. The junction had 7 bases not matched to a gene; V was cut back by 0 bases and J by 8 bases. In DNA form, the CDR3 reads TGCAGCGTTGAAGAAGGGACAGGGTCGATCGGCTACACCTTC. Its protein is CSVEEGTGSIGYTF.

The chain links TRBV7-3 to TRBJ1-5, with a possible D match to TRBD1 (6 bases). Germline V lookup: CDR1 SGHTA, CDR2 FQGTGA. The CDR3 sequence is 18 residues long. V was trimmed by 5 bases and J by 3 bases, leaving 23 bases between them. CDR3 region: CASSPDTGDKDPNQPQHF. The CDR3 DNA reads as TGTGCCAGCAGCCCTGACACCGGGGACAAGGACCCCAATCAGCCCCAGCATTTT.

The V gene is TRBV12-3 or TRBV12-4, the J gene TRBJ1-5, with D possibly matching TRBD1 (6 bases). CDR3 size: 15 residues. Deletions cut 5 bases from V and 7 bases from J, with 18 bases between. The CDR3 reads CASSPEGGALQPQHF. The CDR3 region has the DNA TGTGCCAGCAGTCCCGAGGGGGGGGCACTACAGCCCCAGCATTTT.